This TCR beta chain was observed in a study of T cell clonality in common variable immunodeficiency. Measured with immunoSEQ multiplex PCR; TCRdb has only the in-frame clones, and not every one. The record shows some 60,000 clones for this sample, with no singletons present. Donors gave roughly 5 to 8.5 ml heparinized peripheral whole blood. This clone was counted many times. Its antigen is unidentified. Germline is not matched at one junction end, which may reflect a read error. Study conclusions and caveats: Shared TCRbeta clones were fewer between CVID subjects than controls. CVID subjects showed higher TCRbeta clonality than healthy controls. Common variable immunodeficiency TCR beta sequences reportedly had fewer deletions and N-nucleotide insertions.

This clonotype was sampled from a person aged 18 to 70 in good health. Sample: peripheral blood mononuclear cells.

The CDR3 sequence: CASSINSDNEQFF. CDR3 bases read: TGTGCCAGTAGTATAAACTCCGACAATGAG. The chain has TRBV19 and TRBJ2-1; D ambiguous. The read finishes 3 residues shy of the CDR3 end, and the germline J gene is used to complete it. The CDR3 covers 13 residues. CDR1 is LNHDA and CDR2 is SQIVND in the germline V gene (reference sequence).